A single sample is the source of the 2 T cell receptor beta chains below, sequenced in a study of post-analysis software for immune sequencing data. Whole-study findings and limits: With TRBV5-6, TRBV5-1 and TRBV20-1 included, about five TRBV segments were more frequent in patients than in controls.

cDNA libraries for TCR beta contained unique molecular identifiers. TCRdb reprocessed the PCR reads with MiXCR, giving one entry per CDR3 protein. Among 380,000 or so distinct CDR3 sequences listed, around 33% were seen once. Their target antigens are unknown. The source material was blood. These TCRs come from a girl under 18 with multiple sclerosis.

The J gene is TRBJ1-1, the V gene TRBV27; D not resolved. This CDR3 contains 15 residues. Trimming removed 1 base at V and 1 base at J, with 10 bases between. Germline V gives CDR1 MNHEY, CDR2 SMNVEV (reference sequence). CDR3 loop: CASSLYGSPNTEAFF. The CDR3 nucleotides read TGTGCCAGCAGTTTATATGGGTCTCCGAACACTGAAGCTTTCTTT.

This clonotype was recorded a few times. CDR3 region: CASSYRLAGAPGDTQYF. CDR3 in DNA: TGTGCCAGCAGTTACAGGCTAGCGGGGGCCCCCGGAGATACGCAGTATTTT. V is TRBV6-6 and J is TRBJ2-3; 10 nucleotides agree with TRBD2. V dropped 2 bases and J dropped 5; count of bases not matched to a gene: 10. Per the germline V gene, CDR1 is MNHNY and CDR2 is SVGAGI (reference sequence). The CDR3 contains 17 residues.